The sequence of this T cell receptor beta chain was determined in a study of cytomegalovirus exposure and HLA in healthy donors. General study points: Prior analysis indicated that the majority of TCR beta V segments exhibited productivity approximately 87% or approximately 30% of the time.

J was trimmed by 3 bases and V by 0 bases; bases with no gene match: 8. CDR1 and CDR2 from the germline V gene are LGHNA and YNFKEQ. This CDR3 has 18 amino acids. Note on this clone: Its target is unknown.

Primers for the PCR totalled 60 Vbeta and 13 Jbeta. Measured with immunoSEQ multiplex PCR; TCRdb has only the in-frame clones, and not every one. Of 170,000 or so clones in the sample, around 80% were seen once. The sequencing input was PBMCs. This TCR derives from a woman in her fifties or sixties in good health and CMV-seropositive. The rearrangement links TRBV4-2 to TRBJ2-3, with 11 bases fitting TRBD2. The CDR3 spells CASSQDSTSGSLTDTQYF. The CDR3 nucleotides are TGTGCCAGCAGCCAAGATTCCACTAGCGGGAGTTTAACAGATACGCAGTATTTT.